Presented here are 30 T cell receptor beta chains from one specimen sequenced in a study of Ad26.COV2.S vaccination and SARS-CoV-2 variants. Assay used: immunoSEQ multiplex PCR; TCRdb lists only in-frame clones, some missing. In the table there are under 150,000 clones, 86% of which are singletons. The specimen was peripheral blood, collected after recovery from COVID-19. Receptors originate from a human donor who had recovered from COVID-19.

The chain uses TRBV28 and TRBJ2-2, with 7 bases fitting TRBD1. Per germline, CDR1 MDHEN and CDR2 SYDVKM. The CDR3 contains 14 residues. The ends lost 5 bases at V and 4 bases at J; junction bases unmatched: 4. CDR3 in DNA: TGTGCCAGCAGTCGGGGACAGCCCACCGGGGAGCTGTTTTTT. Translating it yields CASSRGQPTGELFF.

The chain carries TRBV24-1 and TRBJ2-7; D may be TRBD2 (5 bases). Germline values: CDR1 KGHDR, CDR2 SFDVKD. This CDR3 contains 16 residues. V lost 4 bases, J lost 3 bases, and 18 bases lay in between. The CDR3 coding sequence is TGTGCCACCAGTGAGCCGGGGATCCCAGCCTTCTACGAGCAGTACTTC. Amino acids: CATSEPGIPAFYEQYF.

This chain joins TRBV11-2 and TRBJ2-7; the D gene is possibly TRBD1 (6 bases). The length of the CDR3 is 12 residues. Trimming pared 5 bases from V and 6 bases from J, leaving 11 bases between. Germline loops: CDR1 SGHAT, CDR2 FQNNGV. CDR3 coding DNA: TGTGCCAGCAGCCCGACAGGTTCCGAGCAGTACTTC. Encoded protein: CASSPTGSEQYF.

This rearrangement joins TRBV10-3 to TRBJ2-1, with D tentatively TRBD1 or TRBD2 (5 bases each). Trimming shortened V by 2 bases and J by 6 bases, and 17 bases separated the two germline ends. CDR1 and CDR2 (germline): ENHRY, SYGVKD. The CDR3 is 16 residues long. The DNA of the CDR3 is TGTGCCATCAGTGAGATTGGGGGAAAATTTAGCAATGAGCAGTTCTTC. Translating gives CAISEIGGKFSNEQFF.

A remark on this clone: Germline is not matched at one junction end, which may reflect a read error. The J gene is TRBJ1-1, the V gene TRBV3-1 (or the pseudogene TRBV3-2), with 9 bases that match TRBD1. CDR1 is LGHDT, CDR2 YNNKEL, per germline (reference sequence). This CDR3 spans 14 amino acids. The chain's CDR3 is CASAPGQGNAEAFF. The DNA for the CDR3 is TGTGCCAGCGCTCCAGGACAGGGGAACGCTGAAGCTTTCTTT.

The V call is TRBV5-5, the J call TRBJ2-7, with D uncertain. The CDR3 contains 14 residues. Trimming shortened V by 3 bases and J by 6 bases, and 16 bases separated the two germline ends. The germline gives CDR1 SGHKS, CDR2 YYEKEE (reference sequence). CDR3 DNA sequence: TGTGCCAGCAGCTCCCCCCCTCTACTATTCGAGCAGTACTTC. Translating gives CASSSPPLLFEQYF.

This clone occurred a few times. V usage is TRBV6-6 and J usage is TRBJ1-2; 8 bases align to TRBD1. The ends lost 6 bases at V and 4 bases at J; junction bases unmatched: 1. CDR3 size: 12 residues. Germline CDR1 reads MNHNY; CDR2 reads SVGAGI (reference sequence). CDR3 nucleotides: TGTGCCAGCAGCGGGACAGGCTATGGCTACACCTTC. Translated, it gives CASSGTGYGYTF.

This clone was seen only once. The chain uses TRBV5-6 and TRBJ1-4; 10 bases map to TRBD1. Germline CDR1 is SGHDT and CDR2 is YYEEEE. The V gene end was trimmed by 4 bases and the J gene end by 10 bases; junction bases not matched to a gene: 7. The CDR3 length is 14 residues. Written as DNA, the CDR3 is TGTGCCAGCAGCCTGACAGGGGGCATTGGAAAACTGTTTTTT. This encodes CASSLTGGIGKLFF.

The chain recombines TRBV4-3 with TRBJ1-3, with 10 bases aligning to TRBD1. Germline CDR1 reads LGHNA; CDR2 reads YSLEER. V lost 4 bases, J lost 4 bases, and 4 bases stayed unmatched. The CDR3 totals 15 residues. CDR3: CASSRGTGDGNTIYF. CDR3 coding DNA: TGCGCCAGCAGCCGCGGGACAGGGGACGGAAACACCATATATTTT.

The V call is TRBV9, the J call TRBJ2-1, with D unresolved. Germline CDR1 SGDLS, CDR2 YYNGEE. V lost 1 base to trimming and J lost 0 bases, with 8 bases between them. CDR3 length: 15 amino acids. The CDR3 here is CASSVSSNSYNEQFF. Written as DNA, the CDR3 is TGTGCCAGCAGCGTAAGCTCGAACTCCTACAATGAGCAGTTCTTC.

The gene calls are TRBV28 and TRBJ1-1, with D unclear. The V gene lost 10 bases and the J gene lost 1 base, with 10 bases spanning the gap. The length of the CDR3 is 12 residues. CDR1 and CDR2 from the germline V gene are MDHEN and SYDVKM. DNA for the CDR3: TGTGCCACCCGGATGGGGAACACTGAAGCTTTCTTT. Translation: CATRMGNTEAFF.

The chain is built from TRBV19 and TRBJ1-1; 7 nucleotides align to TRBD1. With V trimmed by 7 bases and J by 0 bases, 8 bases remained unmatched. The CDR3 is 15 amino acids. Germline-derived CDR1 and CDR2 are LNHDA and SQIVND (reference sequence). CDR3 in DNA: TGTGCCAGTACCCCGGGACAGATCATGAACACTGAAGCTTTCTTT. The encoded protein is CASTPGQIMNTEAFF. Filled out from reference TRBV19 and TRBJ1-1, the complete variable domain reads DGGITQSPKYLFRKEGQNVTLSCEQNLNHDAMYWYRQDPGQGLRLIYYSQIVNDFQKGDIAEGYSVSREKKESFPLTVTSAQKNPTAFYLCASTPGQIMNTEAFFGQGTRLTVV.

The chain is built from TRBV7-9 and TRBJ1-2; weak D call: TRBD1 (5 bases). Germline CDR1 is SEHNR and CDR2 is FQNEAQ (reference sequence). V lost 3 bases and J 6 bases, leaving 14 bases between the germline ends. CDR3 length equals 14 residues. The CDR3 DNA reads TGTGCCAGCAGCTTGGGGGTGGCAGGGAATGGCTACACCTTC. Translation: CASSLGVAGNGYTF.

The V call is TRBV4-3, the J call TRBJ2-3; D is unresolved. Between the trimmed V and J ends, which lost 0 bases and 8 bases, there was a span of 12 bases. Germline V gene sequence: CDR1 LGHNA, CDR2 YSLEER. The CDR3 spans 14 residues. The CDR3 DNA sequence: TGCGCCAGCAGCCAAGATGAAGGCCGCGGTACGCAGTATTTT. This codes for CASSQDEGRGTQYF.

This chain connects TRBV24-1 to TRBJ2-1; D ambiguous. The length of the CDR3 is 16 residues. The germline V gene has CDR1 KGHDR and CDR2 SFDVKD. V dropped 1 base and J dropped 0 bases, with 9 bases sitting between them. The CDR3 protein is CATSDLRASSYNEQFF. CDR3 DNA sequence: TGTGCCACCAGTGATTTAAGGGCAAGCTCCTACAATGAGCAGTTCTTC.

This clone was detected once. The V call is TRBV27, the J call TRBJ2-7; D possibly uses TRBD1 or TRBD2 (5 bases each). CDR1 MNHEY and CDR2 SMNVEV come from the germline V gene (reference sequence). This CDR3 region has 15 residues. The V end lost 9 bases, the J end lost 3 bases, and 21 bases lay between the germline ends. The CDR3 is CASRGPSGSFYEQYF. Written as DNA, the CDR3 is TGTGCCAGTAGAGGGCCGTCAGGGAGTTTCTACGAGCAGTACTTC.

This clone has a handful of counts. The chain links TRBV6-5 to TRBJ1-6, with D unresolved. Germline V gives CDR1 MNHEY, CDR2 SVGAGI. The CDR3 loop spans 13 amino acids. The V gene lost 1 base and the J gene lost 8 bases, with 6 bases spanning the gap. The CDR3: CASSYFGDSPLHF. The CDR3, as DNA: TGTGCCAGCAGTTACTTCGGGGATTCACCCCTCCACTTT.

The V call is TRBV30, the J call TRBJ1-2, with D maybe TRBD1 (5 bases). CDR1 is GTSNPN, CDR2 SVGIG, per germline (reference sequence). With 4 bases removed from V and 8 bases from J, the gap between germline ends came to 11 bases. This CDR3 is built from 11 residues. The CDR3 bases are TGTGCCTGGACCCCCAGGGCCGGCTACACCTTC. It codes for CAWTPRAGYTF. Using reference TRBV30 and TRBJ1-2 for the parts outside the CDR3, the full variable domain is SQTIHQWPATLVQPVGSPLSLECTVEGTSNPNLYWYRQAAGRGLQLLFYSVGIGQISSEVPQNLSASRPQDRQFILSSKKLLLSDSGFYLCAWTPRAGYTFGSGTRLTVV.

The CDR3 region is CASSLGPISYNEQFF. DNA of the CDR3: TGTGCCAGCAGCTTAGGGCCCATCTCCTACAATGAGCAGTTCTTC. The chain employs TRBV11-3 and TRBJ2-1; the D is unclear. Germline-derived CDR1 and CDR2 are SGHNT and YENEEA. Trimming took 1 base from V and 0 from J, leaving 7 bases between them. The length of the CDR3 is 15 residues.

The chain links TRBV28 to TRBJ1-2, with D hard to call. This CDR3 region has 13 residues. V lost 5 bases, J lost 2 bases, and 9 bases lay in between. The germline V gene has CDR1 MDHEN and CDR2 SYDVKM. CDR3 DNA: TGTGCCAGCAGTGGCAGACCAAACTATGGCTACACCTTC. Amino acids: CASSGRPNYGYTF.

The chain recombines TRBV27 with TRBJ2-7; the D is unclear. The germline V gene encodes CDR1 MNHEY and CDR2 SMNVEV (reference sequence). V gave up 3 bases and J gave up 6 bases, with 9 bases separating them. The length of the CDR3 is 12 residues. DNA of the CDR3: TGTGCCAGCAGTTTCCCTGGTGGCGAGCAGTACTTC. Residues: CASSFPGGEQYF.

The chain links TRBV27 to TRBJ1-6; weak D call: TRBD1 (6 bases). Trimming removed 6 bases from V and 8 bases from J, with 11 bases in between. The CDR3 length is 13 residues. Germline V CDR1 and CDR2: MNHEY, SMNVEV (reference sequence). The CDR3 DNA follows: TGTGCCAGCAGACAGGGTAGTTATTCACCCCTCCACTTT. It translates to CASRQGSYSPLHF.

This clone appeared a few times. The chain carries TRBV6-5 and TRBJ2-7; the D gene is possibly TRBD2 (5 bases). Deletions cut 6 bases from V and 0 bases from J, with 15 bases between. CDR1 is MNHEY, CDR2 SVGAGI, per germline. The CDR3 loop spans 15 amino acids. Here the CDR3 DNA reads TGTGCCAGCAGAATAAGGACTCTTCACTCCTACGAGCAGTACTTC. Its translation: CASRIRTLHSYEQYF.

The chain couples TRBV10-3 to TRBJ1-2; D is unclear. Germline CDR1 and CDR2: ENHRY and SYGVKD. This CDR3 is 15 amino acids long. V lost 2 bases, J lost 6 bases, and 16 bases lay in between. The DNA of the CDR3 is TGTGCCATCAGTGAGACCGGACGGGGAGCGGATGGCTACACCTTC. Its protein is CAISETGRGADGYTF.

The rearrangement links TRBV20-1 to TRBJ2-7, with 10 bases that match TRBD1. V was clipped by 3 bases and J by 1 base; unmatched bases: 6. This CDR3 has 15 amino acids. Germline CDR1 and CDR2: DFQATT and SNEGSKA (reference sequence). CDR3 DNA: TGCAGTGCTAGTAACCCGGGACAGGGGTCCTACGAGCAGTACTTC. Translating it yields CSASNPGQGSYEQYF.

Notes on this clone: The junction differs from germline at one of its ends, possibly a read error. This sequence joins TRBV7-7 and TRBJ2-1; the match to TRBD2 covers 8 bases. The CDR3 is 15 residues long. The germline CDR1 and CDR2 sequences are SSHAT and FNYEAQ (reference sequence). Here the CDR3 reads CASSPRGGSYNEQFF. The CDR3 coding sequence is TGTGCTAGCAGCCCCCGGGGGGGCTCCTACAATGAGCAGTTCTTC.

The chain recombines TRBV7-9 with TRBJ1-2; D call uncertain. Germline V CDR1 and CDR2: SEHNR, FQNEAQ (reference sequence). Trimming took 1 base from V and 5 from J, leaving 5 bases between them. This CDR3 spans 12 amino acids. The CDR3 bases are TGTGCCAGCAGCTTAGACCAGTATGGCTACACCTTC. Translation gives CASSLDQYGYTF. The variable domain in full, completed from reference TRBV7-9 and TRBJ1-2, reads DTGVSQNPRHKITKRGQNVTFRCDPISEHNRLYWYRQTLGQGPEFLTYFQNEAQLEKSRLLSDRFSAERPKGSFSTLEIQRTEQGDSAMYLCASSLDQYGYTFGSGTRLTVV.

This chain connects TRBV6-5 to TRBJ2-7; D is unclear. CDR3 size: 15 residues. The ends were cut back, 2 bases at V and 1 base at J, with 12 bases in the middle. Per germline, CDR1 MNHEY and CDR2 SVGAGI. The CDR3 is CASSYGRLSSYEQYF. The CDR3 DNA sequence: TGTGCCAGCAGTTACGGACGCCTGTCGTCCTACGAGCAGTACTTC.

As for this clone: The same CDR3 can be traced to other DNA sequences in this sample. V and J are TRBV27 and TRBJ1-1; possibly TRBD1 for D (6 bases). V was clipped by 3 bases and J by 1 base, with 6 bases between them. The CDR3 totals 13 residues. Looked up from germline, CDR1 is MNHEY and CDR2 is SMNVEV (reference sequence). The CDR3 loop reads CASSLTGNTEAFF. The CDR3 bases are TGTGCCAGCAGTTTGACAGGGAACACTGAAGCTTTCTTT.

A few counts support this clone. CDR3 loop: CASSLEGRPDTQYF. DNA of the CDR3: TGTGCCAGCAGCTTAGAGGGGCGTCCAGATACGCAGTATTTT. This rearrangement joins TRBV7-2 to TRBJ2-3, with D tentatively TRBD1 (5 bases). From germline, CDR1 is SGHTA and CDR2 FQGNSA. The CDR3 totals 14 residues. The ends were cut back, 1 base at V and 4 bases at J, with 9 bases in the middle.